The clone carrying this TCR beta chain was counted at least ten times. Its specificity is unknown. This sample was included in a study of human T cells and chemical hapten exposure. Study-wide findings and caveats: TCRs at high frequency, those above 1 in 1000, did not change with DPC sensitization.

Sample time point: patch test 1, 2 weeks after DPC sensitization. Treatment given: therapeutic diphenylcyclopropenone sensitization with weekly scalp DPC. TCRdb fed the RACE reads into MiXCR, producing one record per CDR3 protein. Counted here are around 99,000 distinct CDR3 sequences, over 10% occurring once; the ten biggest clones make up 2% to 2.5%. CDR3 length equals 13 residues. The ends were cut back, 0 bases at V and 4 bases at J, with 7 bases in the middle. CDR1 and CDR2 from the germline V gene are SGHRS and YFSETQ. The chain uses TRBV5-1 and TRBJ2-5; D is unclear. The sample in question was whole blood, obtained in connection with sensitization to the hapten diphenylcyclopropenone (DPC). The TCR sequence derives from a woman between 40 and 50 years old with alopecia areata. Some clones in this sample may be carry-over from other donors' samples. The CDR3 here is CASSLAGRETQYF. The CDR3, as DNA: TGCGCCAGCAGCTTGGCCGGCCGAGAGACCCAGTACTTC.